The clone carrying this TCR beta chain was detected a few times. The antigen is not known. The CDR3 covers 14 residues. Deletions cut 4 bases from V and 4 bases from J, with 14 bases between. CDR1 MNHNY and CDR2 SVGAGI come from the germline V gene (reference sequence). The sample comes from a study of cytomegalovirus exposure and HLA in healthy donors. Study-wide results and caveats: A list of 164 TCR beta chains associated with cytomegalovirus was given. Across donors, most TCRs were seen rarely, yet some public ones were widespread.

Use of 60 Vbeta and 13 Jbeta primers characterized the PCR. The table came from immunoSEQ multiplex PCR; TCRdb's copy has only in-frame clones and leaves some out. This sample carries 130,000 or so clones, around 86% of them seen once, and the ten largest clones take 2% to 2.5%. The clonotype was recovered from a woman between 35 and 50 years old in good health and CMV-seronegative. The specimen sequenced was PBMCs. The rearrangement uses TRBV6-6 and TRBJ2-7, with D perhaps matching TRBD1 (6 bases). The CDR3: CASSFARGQYEQYF. CDR3 bases: TGTGCCAGCAGTTTCGCCCGCGGACAGTACGAGCAGTACTTC.